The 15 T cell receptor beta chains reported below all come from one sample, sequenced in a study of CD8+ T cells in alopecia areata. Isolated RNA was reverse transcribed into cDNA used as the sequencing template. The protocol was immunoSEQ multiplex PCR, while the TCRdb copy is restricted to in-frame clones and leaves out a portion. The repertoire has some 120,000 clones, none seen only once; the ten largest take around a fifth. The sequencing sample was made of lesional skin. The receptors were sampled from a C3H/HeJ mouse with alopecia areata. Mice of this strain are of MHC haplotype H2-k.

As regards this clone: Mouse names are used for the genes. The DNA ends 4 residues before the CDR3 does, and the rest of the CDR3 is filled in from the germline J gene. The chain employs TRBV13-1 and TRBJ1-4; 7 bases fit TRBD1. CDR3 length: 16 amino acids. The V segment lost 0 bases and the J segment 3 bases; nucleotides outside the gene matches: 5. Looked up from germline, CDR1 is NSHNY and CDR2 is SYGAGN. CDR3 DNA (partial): TGTGCCAGCAGTGATGAGGGGGCGCTAACCAACGAA. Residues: CASSDEGALTNE. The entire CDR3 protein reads CASSDEGALTNERLFF.

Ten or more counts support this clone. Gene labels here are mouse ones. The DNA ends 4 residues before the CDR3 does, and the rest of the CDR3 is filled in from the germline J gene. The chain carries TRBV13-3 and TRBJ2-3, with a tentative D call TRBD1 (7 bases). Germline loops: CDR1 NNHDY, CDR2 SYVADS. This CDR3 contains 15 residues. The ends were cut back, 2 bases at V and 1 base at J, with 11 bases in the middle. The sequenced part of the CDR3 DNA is TGTGCCAGCAGTGAATTAGGGGGCGGTGCAGAA. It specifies CASSELGGGAE. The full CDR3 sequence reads CASSELGGGAETLYF.

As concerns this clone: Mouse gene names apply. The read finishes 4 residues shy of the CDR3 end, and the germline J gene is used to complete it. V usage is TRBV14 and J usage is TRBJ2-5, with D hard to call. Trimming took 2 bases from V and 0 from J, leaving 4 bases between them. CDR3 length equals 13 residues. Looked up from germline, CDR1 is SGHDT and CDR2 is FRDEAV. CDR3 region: CASSLHNQDTQYF. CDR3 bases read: TGTGCCAGCAGTTTACATAACCAAGAC. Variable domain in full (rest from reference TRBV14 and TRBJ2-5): EAGVTQSPRYAVLQEGQAVSFWCDPISGHDTLYWYQQPRDQGPQLLVYFRDEAVIDNSQLPSDRFSAVRPKGTNSTLKIQSAKQGDTATYLCASSLHNQDTQYFGPGTRLLVL.

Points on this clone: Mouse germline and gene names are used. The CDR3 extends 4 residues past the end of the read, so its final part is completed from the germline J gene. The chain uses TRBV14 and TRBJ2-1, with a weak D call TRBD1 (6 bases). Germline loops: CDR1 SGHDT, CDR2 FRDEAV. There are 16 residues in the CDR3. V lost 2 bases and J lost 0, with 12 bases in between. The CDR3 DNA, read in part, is TGTGCCAGCAGTTTATCAGGGGCCTATAACTATGCT. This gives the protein CASSLSGAYNYA. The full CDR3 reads CASSLSGAYNYAEQFF.

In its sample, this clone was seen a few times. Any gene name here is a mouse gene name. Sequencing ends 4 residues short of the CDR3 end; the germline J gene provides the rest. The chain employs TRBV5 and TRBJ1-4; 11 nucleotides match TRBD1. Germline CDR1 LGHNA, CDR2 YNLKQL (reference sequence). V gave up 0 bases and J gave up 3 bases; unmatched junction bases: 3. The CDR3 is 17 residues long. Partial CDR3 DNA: TGTGCCAGCAGCCAAGATCCGGGACAGGGGGCCAACGAA. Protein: CASSQDPGQGANE. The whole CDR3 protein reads CASSQDPGQGANERLFF.

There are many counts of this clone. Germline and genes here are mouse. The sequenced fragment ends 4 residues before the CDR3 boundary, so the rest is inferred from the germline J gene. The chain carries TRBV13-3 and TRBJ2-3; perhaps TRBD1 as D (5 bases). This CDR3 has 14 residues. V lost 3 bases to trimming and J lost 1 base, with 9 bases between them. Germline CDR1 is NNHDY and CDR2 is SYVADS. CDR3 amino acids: CASSAGKGAETLYF. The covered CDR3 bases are TGTGCCAGCAGTGCAGGGAAAGGTGCAGAA.

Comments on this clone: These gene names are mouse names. CDR3 residues: CTCSASDWGSSYEQYF. The sequenced CDR3 bases are TGCACCTGCAGTGCCTCGGACTGGGGGAGCTCCTAT. The rearrangement uses TRBV1 and TRBJ2-7; 10 positions match TRBD2. The read finishes 4 residues shy of the CDR3 end, and the germline J gene is used to complete it. Germline-derived CDR1 and CDR2 are NSQYPW and LRSPGD (reference sequence). The CDR3 is made up of 16 amino acids. After removal of 3 bases from V and 0 bases from J, the junction contained 5 bases not matched to a gene.

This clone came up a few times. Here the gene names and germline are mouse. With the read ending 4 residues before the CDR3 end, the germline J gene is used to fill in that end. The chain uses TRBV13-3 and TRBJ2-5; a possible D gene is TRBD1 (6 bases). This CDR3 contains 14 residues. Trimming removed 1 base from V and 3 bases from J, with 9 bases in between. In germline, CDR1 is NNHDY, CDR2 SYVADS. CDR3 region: CASSDSQGQDTQYF. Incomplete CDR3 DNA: TGTGCCAGCAGTGATAGTCAGGGGCAAGAC.

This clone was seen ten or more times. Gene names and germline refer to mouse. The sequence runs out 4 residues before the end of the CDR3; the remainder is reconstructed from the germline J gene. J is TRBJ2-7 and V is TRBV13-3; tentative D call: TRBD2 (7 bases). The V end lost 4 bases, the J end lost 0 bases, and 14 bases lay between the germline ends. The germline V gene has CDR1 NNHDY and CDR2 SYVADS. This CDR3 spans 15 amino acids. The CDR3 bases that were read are TGTGCCAGCAGTCCCCGGGGGGCGAGCTCCTAT. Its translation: CASSPRGASSY. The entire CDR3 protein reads CASSPRGASSYEQYF.

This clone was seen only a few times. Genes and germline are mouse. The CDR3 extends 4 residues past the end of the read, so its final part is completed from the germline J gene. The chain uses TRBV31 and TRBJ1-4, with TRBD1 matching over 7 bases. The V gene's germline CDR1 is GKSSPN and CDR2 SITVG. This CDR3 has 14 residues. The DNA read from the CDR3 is TGTGCCTGGAGTCTCGCAGGGGGAGGCGAA. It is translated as CAWSLAGGGE. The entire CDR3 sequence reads CAWSLAGGGERLFF. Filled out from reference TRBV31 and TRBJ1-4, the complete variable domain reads AQTIHQWPVAEIKAVGSPLSLGCTIKGKSSPNLYWYWQATGGTLQQLFYSITVGQVESVVQLNLSASRPKDDQFILSTEKLLLSHSGFYLCAWSLAGGGERLFFGHGTKLSVL.

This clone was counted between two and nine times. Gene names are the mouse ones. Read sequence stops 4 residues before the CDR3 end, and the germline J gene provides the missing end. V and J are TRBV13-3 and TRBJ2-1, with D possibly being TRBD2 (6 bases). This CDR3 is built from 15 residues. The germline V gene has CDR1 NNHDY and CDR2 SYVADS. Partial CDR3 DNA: TGTGCCAGCAGTGATGACGGGGGGAGAGGGCCT. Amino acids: CASSDDGGRGP. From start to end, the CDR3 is CASSDDGGRGPEQFF.

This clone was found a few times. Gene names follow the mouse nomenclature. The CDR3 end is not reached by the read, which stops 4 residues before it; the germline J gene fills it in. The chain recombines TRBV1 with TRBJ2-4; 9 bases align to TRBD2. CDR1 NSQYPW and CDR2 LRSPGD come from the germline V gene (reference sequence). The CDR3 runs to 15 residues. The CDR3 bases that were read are TGCACCTGCAGTGCAGAGGCTGGGGGGGAAAAC. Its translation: CTCSAEAGGEN. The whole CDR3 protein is CTCSAEAGGENTLYF.

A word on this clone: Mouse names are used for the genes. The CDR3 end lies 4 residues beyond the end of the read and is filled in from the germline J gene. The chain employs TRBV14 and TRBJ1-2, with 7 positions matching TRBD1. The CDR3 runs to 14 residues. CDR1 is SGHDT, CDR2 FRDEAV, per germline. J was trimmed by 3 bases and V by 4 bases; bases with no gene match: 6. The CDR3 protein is CASSRGQGDSDYTF. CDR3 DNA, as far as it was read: TGTGCCAGCAGTCGGGGGCAGGGGGACTCC.

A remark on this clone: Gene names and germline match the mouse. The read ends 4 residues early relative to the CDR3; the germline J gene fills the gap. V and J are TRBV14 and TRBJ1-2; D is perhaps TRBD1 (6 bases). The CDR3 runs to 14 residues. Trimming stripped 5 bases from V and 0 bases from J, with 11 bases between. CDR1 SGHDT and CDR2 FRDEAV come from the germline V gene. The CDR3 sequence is CASSRDTTNSDYTF. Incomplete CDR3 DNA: TGTGCCAGCAGCAGGGACACCACAAACTCC.

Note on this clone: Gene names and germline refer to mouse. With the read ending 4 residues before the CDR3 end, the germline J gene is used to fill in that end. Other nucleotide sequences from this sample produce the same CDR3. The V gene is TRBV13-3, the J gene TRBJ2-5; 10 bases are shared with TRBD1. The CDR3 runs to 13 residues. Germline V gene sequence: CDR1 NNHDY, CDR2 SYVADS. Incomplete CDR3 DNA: TGTGCCAGCAGTGGGGGACAGGGGGAC. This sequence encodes CASSGGQGD. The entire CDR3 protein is CASSGGQGDTQYF.